Listed below are T cell receptor beta chains from one sample, sequenced in a study of cytomegalovirus exposure and HLA in healthy donors. Some clones are missing from TCRdb's copy, which holds only in-frame ones; the method was immunoSEQ multiplex PCR. This table has more than 65,000 clones, around 96% appearing once. Sequencing was done on a sample of PBMCs. All receptors come from a woman aged 18-29 years in good health and CMV-seronegative. Both conserved end residues are part of each CDR3. D genes are given only for firm matches.

cdr3_length d_call j_call v_call cdr3_aa cdr3_nt
10 NA TRBJ2-7 TRBV20-1 CSAIYQEQYF TGCAGTGCCATTTATCAGGAGCAGTACTTC
14 TRBD1 TRBJ1-2 TRBV2 CASRETGGDYGYTF TGTGCCAGCAGGGAGACAGGGGGCGACTATGGCTACACCTTC
15 TRBD2 TRBJ2-3 TRBV28 CASSLAGGITDTQYF TGTGCCAGCAGTTTAGCGGGAGGGATCACAGATACGCAGTATTTT
12 NA TRBJ1-1 TRBV5-1 CASSGLDTEAFF TGCGCCAGCAGCGGACTGGACACTGAAGCTTTCTTT
15 TRBD2 TRBJ2-5 TRBV19 CASSIVAGVPETQYF TGTGCCAGTAGTATAGTTGCGGGAGTGCCAGAGACCCAGTACTTC
15 NA TRBJ2-2 TRBV5-6 CASSLTERWTGELFF TGTGCCAGCAGCTTGACTGAGCGGTGGACCGGGGAGCTGTTTTTT
14 TRBD1 TRBJ1-3 TRBV10-1 CASGQGASGNTIYF TGCGCCAGCGGACAGGGGGCATCTGGAAACACCATATATTTT
16 TRBD1 TRBJ1-3 TRBV5-8 CASRFRQGAFGNTIYF TGTGCCAGCAGATTCCGTCAGGGGGCATTCGGAAACACCATATATTTT
16 NA TRBJ1-2 TRBV6-5 CASSLGLNTGGYGYTF TGTGCCAGCAGTTTGGGGCTGAACACGGGCGGCTATGGCTACACCTTC
14 TRBD2 TRBJ2-1 TRBV18 CASLLSGSSSEQFF TGTGCCAGCCTACTGAGCGGGAGTTCTAGTGAGCAGTTCTTC
14 TRBD2 TRBJ2-7 TRBV7-9 CASSLVASGYEQYF TGTGCCAGCAGCTTAGTGGCTAGCGGGTACGAGCAGTACTTC
14 NA TRBJ2-7 TRBV27 CASSLAGRGYEQYF TGTGCCAGCAGTTTGGCCGGACGGGGCTACGAGCAGTACTTC
15 TRBD1 TRBJ2-3 TRBV5-1 CASSPGQGPGDTQYF TGCGCCAGCAGCCCGGGACAGGGACCGGGGGATACGCAGTATTTT